This T cell receptor beta chain was profiled in a study of cytomegalovirus exposure and HLA in healthy donors. Findings and limits, study-wide: Later on, an analysis found that several of the most significant clusters appeared to be linked to common viral pathogens, which included parvovirus B19. CMV antigen specificity was confirmed in vitro for a few CMV-associated chains. The study recorded 160 or so TCR beta chains that were cytomegalovirus-associated.

V was pared by 1 base and J by 4 bases, with 13 bases between. The CDR3 is 15 amino acids. Germline values: CDR1 LGHNA, CDR2 YNFKEQ. PCR used 60 Vbeta primers and 13 Jbeta primers. Only in-frame clones appear in the TCRdb table, and some are missing; sequencing was by immunoSEQ multiplex PCR. The sample yields under 150,000 clones, roughly 80% seen once. In the case of this clone: Its antigen is unknown.

The rearrangement joins TRBV4-2 to TRBJ2-5; a possible D gene is TRBD2 (6 bases). The receptor was derived from a male donor in good health and CMV-seronegative. The sample comprised PBMCs. Written as DNA, the CDR3 is TGTGCCAGCAGCCAAGGAGAAGGAGGGGTAGAGACCCAGTACTTC. It codes for CASSQGEGGVETQYF.